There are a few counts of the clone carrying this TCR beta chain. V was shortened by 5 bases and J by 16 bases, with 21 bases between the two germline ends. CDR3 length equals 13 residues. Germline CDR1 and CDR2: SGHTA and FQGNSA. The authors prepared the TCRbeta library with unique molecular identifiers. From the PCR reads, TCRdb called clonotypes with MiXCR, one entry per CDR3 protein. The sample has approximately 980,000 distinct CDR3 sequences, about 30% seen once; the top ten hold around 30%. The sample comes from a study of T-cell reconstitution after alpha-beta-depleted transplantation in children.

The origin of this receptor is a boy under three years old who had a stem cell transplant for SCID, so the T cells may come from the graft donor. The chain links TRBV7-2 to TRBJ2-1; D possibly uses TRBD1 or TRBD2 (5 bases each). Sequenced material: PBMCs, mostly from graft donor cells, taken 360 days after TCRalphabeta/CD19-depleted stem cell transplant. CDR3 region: CASSARGSQGEFF. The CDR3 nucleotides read TGTGCCAGCAGCGCCCGGGGCTCTCAGGGAGAATTCTTC.